This entry features one TCR beta chain sequence. Its antigen is not identified. This CDR3 spans 18 amino acids. Losses at the gene ends were 4 bases for V and 0 bases for J; bases not matched to a gene: 13. The germline gives CDR1 SEHNR, CDR2 FQNEAQ (reference sequence). Measured with immunoSEQ multiplex PCR; TCRdb has only the in-frame clones, and not every one. The sample includes 100,000 to 120,000 clones, approximately 90% of them seen just once. This sample was included in a study of OX40 agonist ivuxolimab in advanced cancers. About the study: Given to patients was ivuxolimab, an agonistic anti-OX40 (CD134) antibody.

Overall study findings and caveats: Blood T cells, both CD4+ and CD8+, expanded clonally by week 6 at 0.1 to 3.0 mg/kg. The study found that CD8+ T cells averaged more expanded clones than CD4+.

V gene TRBV7-9 combines with J gene TRBJ2-3; 7 bases align to TRBD2. The sequenced sample was CD4+ or CD8+ T cells sorted from blood, obtained in a trial of the OX40 agonist ivuxolimab. This sequence originates from an adult with an advanced solid tumor such as melanoma, head and neck, liver or kidney cancer. The chain's CDR3 is CASSSGVNLAASTDTQYF. CDR3 DNA sequence: TGTGCCAGCAGCTCGGGGGTTAATCTAGCGGCTAGCACAGATACGCAGTATTTT.